One and the same sample provided the 26 T cell receptor beta chains below, sequenced in a study of blood T cell repertoires in COVID-19 (dated by TCRdb to 2020 to 2021). Libraries came from the immunoSEQ multiplex PCR assay. In TCRdb, the immuneACCESS table is reduced to in-frame sequences with V and J assigned. These tables do not hold every clone; where another copy was compared, an unresolved V gene accounts for under half, and the others remain unexplained. For this sample there are about 32,000 clones; approximately 85% appear just once. Around 45% of the sample belongs to the ten largest clones. Material: peripheral blood. These receptors all come from a man in his sixties with active or convalescent COVID-19.

This sequence joins TRBV5-8 and TRBJ2-7, with D tentatively TRBD2 (6 bases). Germline V lookup: CDR1 SGHTS, CDR2 YDEGEE. Trimming took off 3 bases at V and 6 bases at J, with 13 bases between the two ends. There are 13 residues in the CDR3. CDR3 amino acids: CASSWRGPGEQYV. CDR3 DNA sequence: TGTGCCAGCAGCTGGAGGGGTCCGGGCGAGCAGTACGTC.

The CDR3 reads CASSYAGSHGANVLTF. The CDR3 bases are TGTGCCAGCAGTTACGCGGGCTCGCACGGGGCCAACGTCCTGACTTTC. This chain joins TRBV6-2 or TRBV6-3 and TRBJ2-6, with D tentatively TRBD2 (5 bases). CDR3 length: 16 residues. Trimming shortened V by 2 bases and J by 4 bases, and 12 bases separated the two germline ends. Germline V lookup: CDR1 MNHEY, CDR2 SVGEGT.

The gene calls are TRBV6-5 and TRBJ1-1; 7 bases match TRBD1. CDR3 length equals 14 residues. CDR1 is MNHEY, CDR2 SVGAGI, per germline. V lost 0 bases to trimming and J lost 7 bases; unmatched junction nucleotides: 5. The CDR3 protein is CASSYSRGQLEAFF. The CDR3 DNA reads as TGTGCCAGCAGTTACTCGAGGGGACAGCTTGAAGCTTTCTTT.

The gene calls are TRBV11-3 and TRBJ2-1, with no clear D. This CDR3 region has 15 residues. Per germline, CDR1 SGHNT and CDR2 YENEEA. Trimming removed 6 bases at V and 0 bases at J, with 12 bases between. DNA of the CDR3: TGTGCCAGCAGTTCCTTACCGAGCTCCTACAATGAGCAGTTCTTC. It encodes CASSSLPSSYNEQFF.

The CDR3 sequence is CAWSFTGGNTEAFF. CDR3 in DNA: TGTGCCTGGAGTTTTACAGGGGGGAACACTGAAGCTTTCTTT. The chain uses TRBV30 and TRBJ1-1, with TRBD1 matching 8 bases. This CDR3 has 14 amino acids. CDR1 and CDR2 from the germline V gene are GTSNPN and SVGIG (reference sequence). Trimming at V came to 2 bases and at J to 1 base, leaving 3 bases not matched to a gene.

This chain connects TRBV10-3 to TRBJ1-1, with 9 bases identical to TRBD1. With V trimmed by 6 bases and J by 0 bases, 2 bases remained unmatched. The CDR3 has 14 amino acids. Germline CDR1 ENHRY, CDR2 SYGVKD. CDR3: CAIRGTGMNTEAFF. CDR3 coding DNA: TGTGCCATCAGGGGGACAGGGATGAACACTGAAGCTTTCTTT.

The chain combines TRBV28 with TRBJ1-2; the D is unclear. With 2 bases removed from V and 8 bases from J, the gap between germline ends came to 9 bases. The CDR3 is 12 residues long. Germline V gene lookup returns CDR1 MDHEN and CDR2 SYDVKM. The CDR3 spells CASSLTPGGYTF. In nucleotides, the CDR3 is TGTGCCAGCAGTTTAACCCCGGGAGGCTACACCTTC.

This chain connects TRBV5-1 to TRBJ1-6; TRBD1 aligns across 7 bases. Per germline, CDR1 SGHRS and CDR2 YFSETQ. The CDR3 covers 16 residues. The V and J ends lost 4 bases and 5 bases, in that order; junction bases with no gene match: 9. Written as DNA, the CDR3 is TGCGCCAGCAGCCTGACAGGGTTTGCGAATAATTCACCCCTCCACTTT. It is translated as CASSLTGFANNSPLHF.

This clone is a singleton in its sample. The chain combines TRBV9 with TRBJ2-2, with D perhaps matching TRBD2 (6 bases). The CDR3 has 15 amino acids. V lost 4 bases to trimming and J lost 6 bases, with 16 bases between them. Germline V gene data show CDR1 as SGDLS and CDR2 as YYNGEE. The CDR3 DNA is TGTGCCAGCAGCCCCGGGGCTAGCGACCCCGGGGAGCTGTTTTTT. This encodes CASSPGASDPGELFF.

J is TRBJ2-3 and V is TRBV5-5, with 10 bases identical to TRBD2. This CDR3 is built from 17 residues. V gave up 3 bases and J gave up 3 bases; unmatched junction bases: 10. The germline gives CDR1 SGHKS, CDR2 YYEKEE (reference sequence). CDR3 in amino acids: CASSSSGGASRTDTQYF. Written as DNA, the CDR3 is TGTGCCAGCAGCTCCAGCGGGGGGGCTAGTCGGACAGATACGCAGTATTTT. Full variable domain (remainder filled in from reference TRBV5-5 and TRBJ2-3): DAGVTQSPTHLIKTRGQQVTLRCSPISGHKSVSWYQQVLGQGPQFIFQYYEKEERGRGNFPDRFSARQFPNYSSELNVNALLLGDSALYLCASSSSGGASRTDTQYFGPGTRLTVL.

This chain joins TRBV28 and TRBJ2-1; 9 nucleotides line up with TRBD2. J gave up 0 bases and V 6 bases, and 18 bases lay outside the gene matches. The CDR3 contains 20 residues. Per germline, CDR1 MDHEN and CDR2 SYDVKM. The CDR3 DNA sequence: TGTGCCAGCAGAGAAGGCGGTACGGCGGGGGGGCTGTCCTCCTACAATGAGCAGTTCTTC. As protein: CASREGGTAGGLSSYNEQFF. The full variable domain, in which reference TRBV28 and TRBJ2-1 provide the parts outside the CDR3, is DVKVTQSSRYLVKRTGEKVFLECVQDMDHENMFWYRQDPGLGLRLIYFSYDVKMKEKGDIPEGYSVSREKKERFSLILESASTNQTSMYLCASREGGTAGGLSSYNEQFFGPGTRLTVL.

This clone was observed a single time. The rearrangement links TRBV10-1 to TRBJ1-1; D gene unclear. The CDR3 spans 14 residues. CDR1 and CDR2 (germline): WNHNN, SYGVQD (reference sequence). V gave up 1 base and J gave up 7 bases, with 13 bases separating them. The CDR3 reads CASSEFNVGGEAFF. CDR3 DNA: TGCGCCAGCAGTGAGTTCAATGTTGGCGGTGAAGCTTTCTTT.

This clone appeared a few times. CDR3 nucleotide sequence: TGTGCCAGCAGCTTGGGAGGGGACAGGGTCTACGTC. Translating it yields CASSLGGDRVYV. The chain combines TRBV5-6 with TRBJ2-7; TRBD1 aligns across 9 bases. There are 12 residues in the CDR3. CDR1 and CDR2 from the germline V gene are SGHDT and YYEEEE. The V and J ends lost 0 bases and 13 bases, in that order; junction bases with no gene match: 5.

This chain connects TRBV5-1 to TRBJ2-3, with D maybe TRBD1 (5 bases). Germline loops: CDR1 SGHRS, CDR2 YFSETQ. V was cut by 2 bases and J by 5 bases, with 12 bases left in between. The CDR3 length is 14 residues. The CDR3 DNA sequence: TGCGCCAGCAGCTTCAGGGCGGCGATAGATACGCAGTATTTT. Protein: CASSFRAAIDTQYF.

The chain recombines TRBV24-1 with TRBJ2-3, with 9 nucleotides matching TRBD2. Trimming at V came to 0 bases and at J to 1 base, leaving 10 bases not matched to a gene. CDR3 length: 19 residues. Germline V CDR1 and CDR2: KGHDR, SFDVKD. This CDR3 reads CATSDLVRGGALGTDTQYF. In DNA form, the CDR3 reads TGTGCCACCAGTGATTTGGTGCGCGGGGGGGCTCTGGGCACAGATACGCAGTATTTT.

This chain uses TRBV2 with TRBJ2-5; 7 positions match TRBD2. Germline V lookup: CDR1 SNHLY, CDR2 FYNNEI. V lost 10 bases and J lost 5; bases outside the gene matches: 7. This CDR3 is built from 12 residues. CDR3 region: CATQGGSETQYF. Written as DNA, the CDR3 is TGTGCCACCCAAGGCGGGAGCGAGACCCAGTACTTC.

CDR3 coding DNA: TGCAGCGTTGAAGACAGGGGATTCTATGGCTACACCTTC. Translating it yields CSVEDRGFYGYTF. The genes are TRBV29-1 and TRBJ1-2, with D possibly being TRBD1 (6 bases). Germline V gene lookup returns CDR1 SQVTM and CDR2 ANQGSEA. The CDR3 runs to 13 residues. V was pared by 0 bases and J by 4 bases, with 9 bases between.

The rearrangement joins TRBV9 to TRBJ1-1; D is unresolved. The germline V gene encodes CDR1 SGDLS and CDR2 YYNGEE. This CDR3 spans 12 amino acids. The ends were cut back, 0 bases at V and 6 bases at J, with 6 bases in the middle. The CDR3 region is CASSVGGSEAFF. The CDR3 nucleotides are TGTGCCAGCAGCGTAGGAGGTTCTGAAGCTTTCTTT.

CDR3 nucleotides: TGTGCCAGTAGTATCCTGACAGACCGAGGTACGCAGTATTTT. Translation gives CASSILTDRGTQYF. The chain recombines TRBV19 with TRBJ2-3; possible D gene TRBD1, 5 bases. The CDR3 is made up of 14 amino acids. Germline V gene data show CDR1 as LNHDA and CDR2 as SQIVND (reference sequence). With 3 bases removed from V and 8 bases from J, the gap between germline ends came to 15 bases.

This clone was seen a handful of times. The chain recombines TRBV7-9 with TRBJ1-2; 8 bases fit TRBD1. CDR3 length: 14 residues. V lost 3 bases to trimming and J lost 4 bases; unmatched junction nucleotides: 4. The germline gives CDR1 SEHNR, CDR2 FQNEAQ (reference sequence). CDR3 region: CASSLGQDFYGYTF. As DNA, the CDR3 is TGTGCCAGCAGCTTGGGACAGGATTTCTATGGCTACACCTTC.

CDR3 coding DNA: TGTGCCAGCAGTTCCACCCAGGGGGTCCCCCAGCATTTT. Its protein product is CASSSTQGVPQHF. The chain uses TRBV6-5 and TRBJ1-5; 7 nucleotides align to TRBD1. This CDR3 has 13 amino acids. The V and J ends lost 4 bases and 10 bases, in that order; junction bases with no gene match: 7. The germline CDR1 and CDR2 sequences are MNHEY and SVGAGI.

This chain connects TRBV9 to TRBJ2-2; D perhaps matches TRBD2 (5 bases). Germline V gene data show CDR1 as SGDLS and CDR2 as YYNGEE. Trimming pared 5 bases from V and 2 bases from J, leaving 7 bases between. This CDR3 is 13 amino acids long. The CDR3 bases are TGTGCCAGCAGGGCGGGTAACACCGGGGAGCTGTTTTTT. This sequence encodes CASRAGNTGELFF. The whole variable domain, remainder taken from reference TRBV9 and TRBJ2-2, is DSGVTQTPKHLITATGQRVTLRCSPRSGDLSVYWYQQSLDQGLQFLIQYYNGEERAKGNILERFSAQQFPDLHSELNLSSLELGDSALYFCASRAGNTGELFFGEGSRLTVL.

V is TRBV5-4 and J is TRBJ2-6; a weak D match, TRBD2 (6 bases). This CDR3 is built from 14 residues. Looked up from germline, CDR1 is SGHNT and CDR2 is YYREEE (reference sequence). V lost 7 bases to trimming and J lost 0 bases, with 8 bases between them. The CDR3, as DNA: TGTGCCAGCGGGGGGAACTCTGGGGCCAACGTCCTGACTTTC. This codes for CASGGNSGANVLTF.

The chain has TRBV5-1 and TRBJ2-1; 7 nucleotides align to TRBD1. In germline, CDR1 is SGHRS, CDR2 YFSETQ. The J segment lost 8 bases and the V segment lost 3 bases, leaving 8 bases of the junction unmatched. The CDR3 covers 14 residues. The CDR3, as DNA: TGCGCCAGCAGCTCGGTGACAGGGAGCGATGAGCAGTTCTTC. Residues: CASSSVTGSDEQFF.

This rearrangement joins TRBV11-2 to TRBJ1-6; tentative D call: TRBD1 (5 bases). V dropped 5 bases and J dropped 0 bases, with 14 bases sitting between them. The CDR3 length is 17 residues. Germline V CDR1 and CDR2: SGHAT, FQNNGV. The CDR3 is CASSTTVLSSYNSPLHF. CDR3 DNA: TGTGCCAGCAGCACGACAGTCCTCAGCTCCTATAATTCACCCCTCCACTTT.

V usage is TRBV5-4 and J usage is TRBJ1-2; 7 nucleotides align to TRBD1. The trim removed 2 bases at V and 2 bases at J, leaving 6 bases unmatched. CDR1 and CDR2 (germline): SGHNT, YYREEE (reference sequence). The CDR3 covers 15 residues. Here the CDR3 DNA reads TGTGCCAGCAGCTTCCGGGACAGCTACAACTATGGCTACACCTTC. Protein: CASSFRDSYNYGYTF.